The 21 T cell receptor beta chains below all came from one sample that was sequenced in a study of cytomegalovirus exposure and HLA in healthy donors. 13 Jbeta primers and 60 Vbeta primers were used for the PCR. Libraries were prepared by immunoSEQ multiplex PCR; TCRdb keeps only in-frame clonotypes and omits some of them. Of about 130,000 clones in the sample, 17% were seen once. Material: PBMCs. The receptors come from a female donor in good health and CMV-seropositive.

The sample holds a few counts of this clone. The chain links TRBV7-9 to TRBJ2-3; no clear D gene. The ends were cut back, 3 bases at V and 1 base at J, with 5 bases in the middle. The CDR3 has 13 residues. Germline values: CDR1 SEHNR, CDR2 FQNEAQ (reference sequence). CDR3 sequence reads: CASSFTGTDTQYF. For the CDR3, the DNA is TGTGCCAGCAGCTTTACGGGCACAGATACGCAGTATTTT.

This clone was seen just once. For the CDR3, the DNA is TGTGCCAGCTCACCAGGTCTCCGAGACGAGCAGTACTTC. Translated: CASSPGLRDEQYF. This rearrangement joins TRBV18 to TRBJ2-7; no clear D gene. The CDR3 spans 13 residues. CDR1 is KGHSH and CDR2 is LQKENI in the germline V gene. The ends were cut back, 2 bases at V and 5 bases at J, with 10 bases in the middle.

This chain uses TRBV29-1 with TRBJ1-3, with D maybe TRBD1 (6 bases). V lost 6 bases and J lost 4, with 13 bases in between. In germline, CDR1 is SQVTM, CDR2 ANQGSEA. The CDR3 extends over 13 amino acids. CDR3 bases: TGCAGCGTAGAGACAGGTTACGGAAACACCATATATTTT. This sequence encodes CSVETGYGNTIYF.

This clone showed up just a few times. This sequence joins TRBV5-1 and TRBJ2-2; D might be TRBD2 (6 bases). The germline gives CDR1 SGHRS, CDR2 YFSETQ. CDR3 size: 13 residues. Trimming took off 5 bases at V and 5 bases at J, with 10 bases between the two ends. The CDR3 loop reads CASRRDWTGELFF. The CDR3 coding sequence is TGCGCCAGCAGACGGGACTGGACCGGGGAGCTGTTTTTT.

This clone was counted between two and nine times. The DNA of the CDR3 is TGTGCCAGCAGCTTTAGCGGGGGAACGGGTGAGACCCAGTACTTC. Translating gives CASSFSGGTGETQYF. V is TRBV7-9 and J is TRBJ2-5; 9 positions agree with TRBD2. The germline V gene has CDR1 SEHNR and CDR2 FQNEAQ (reference sequence). CDR3 length: 15 amino acids. J lost 5 bases, V lost 3 bases, and 7 bases had no gene match.

This clone was detected only a few times. The rearrangement uses TRBV15 and TRBJ2-1; TRBD2 agrees at 10 bases. The CDR3 runs 16 residues. V lost 2 bases, J lost 6 bases, and 7 bases stayed unmatched. From germline, CDR1 is LNHNV and CDR2 YYDKDF (reference sequence). CDR3 protein: CATSRPLAGALNEQFF. The CDR3 nucleotides are TGTGCCACCAGCAGACCTCTAGCGGGGGCTCTCAATGAGCAGTTCTTC.

There are a few counts of this clone. V usage is TRBV5-1 and J usage is TRBJ2-2; 8 bases map to TRBD2. With V trimmed by 2 bases and J by 5 bases, 8 bases remained unmatched. CDR1 is SGHRS and CDR2 is YFSETQ in the germline V gene. The CDR3 sequence is 16 residues long. This chain's CDR3 is CASSFSASGLTGELFF. The CDR3 DNA reads TGCGCCAGCAGCTTCTCGGCTAGCGGGCTGACCGGGGAGCTGTTTTTT.

The chain uses TRBV27 and TRBJ2-7, with 10 bases fitting TRBD1. The CDR3 loop spans 13 amino acids. Per the germline V gene, CDR1 is MNHEY and CDR2 is SMNVEV (reference sequence). V lost 10 bases and J lost 4; bases outside the gene matches: 7. CDR3 DNA: TGTGCCACCGCGACAGGGGGCCTTTACGAGCAGTACTTC. Translated: CATATGGLYEQYF.

This clone was found a few times. V gene TRBV6-6 combines with J gene TRBJ2-7; TRBD2 matches 11 bases. V was clipped by 1 base and J by 2 bases; unmatched bases: 1. CDR1 and CDR2 from the germline V gene are MNHNY and SVGAGI (reference sequence). The length of the CDR3 is 15 residues. The DNA of the CDR3 is TGTGCCAGCAGTTACTTAGCGGGAGGGCCCTACGAGCAGTACTTC. It is translated as CASSYLAGGPYEQYF.

This clone was seen a few times. This chain joins TRBV6-6 and TRBJ1-3; D perhaps matches TRBD1 (6 bases). Germline CDR1 is MNHNY and CDR2 is SVGAGI (reference sequence). The CDR3 runs 16 residues. V lost 6 bases, J lost 3 bases, and 18 bases lay in between. DNA of the CDR3: TGTGCCAGCAGCGGAAACCACAGGGCCCTTGGAAACACCATATATTTT. Its protein is CASSGNHRALGNTIYF.

This clone was seen more than once but under ten times. The rearrangement uses TRBV7-2 and TRBJ1-1, with 8 positions matching TRBD1. V lost 5 bases, J lost 5 bases, and 7 bases stayed unmatched. The CDR3 loop spans 14 amino acids. CDR1 is SGHTA, CDR2 FQGNSA, per germline. The CDR3 sequence: CASSLAGGLTEAFF. CDR3 nucleotides: TGTGCCAGCAGCCTCGCAGGGGGCTTGACTGAAGCTTTCTTT.

This clone was seen more than once but under ten times. The chain joins TRBV5-1 to TRBJ2-3; TRBD2 is a possible D gene (6 bases). V was clipped by 0 bases and J by 5 bases, with 13 bases between them. The germline gives CDR1 SGHRS, CDR2 YFSETQ. The CDR3 loop spans 15 amino acids. This chain's CDR3 is CASSLDRLGRDTQYF. CDR3 sequence (DNA): TGCGCCAGCAGCTTGGACCGACTAGGTAGAGATACGCAGTATTTT.

This clone was recorded a few times. The CDR3 DNA follows: TGCGCCAGCAGCCAAAATAGCCTAGTGGCGGGAGTGGGTGAGCAGTTCTTC. Encoded protein: CASSQNSLVAGVGEQFF. The chain combines TRBV4-3 with TRBJ2-1, with 7 bases fitting TRBD2. After removal of 2 bases from V and 9 bases from J, the junction contained 16 bases not matched to a gene. This CDR3 region has 17 residues. Germline V gives CDR1 LGHNA, CDR2 YSLEER.

The chain has TRBV30 and TRBJ1-5, with 8 bases fitting TRBD1. CDR1 is GTSNPN and CDR2 is SVGIG in the germline V gene (reference sequence). J was trimmed by 5 bases and V by 4 bases; bases with no gene match: 10. This CDR3 is 15 amino acids long. CDR3 coding DNA: TGTGCCTGGACCCCCGGACAGGGTGCGTATCAGCCCCAGCATTTT. Protein sequence: CAWTPGQGAYQPQHF.

The chain recombines TRBV2 with TRBJ2-7; 13 bases align to TRBD2. The CDR3 runs 15 residues. Trimming took 4 bases from V and 2 from J; bases not matched to a gene: 2. Germline V lookup: CDR1 SNHLY, CDR2 FYNNEI. CDR3 DNA: TGTGCCAGCAGTGGAGGGACTAGCGGGGCCTACGAGCAGTACTTC. Translation gives CASSGGTSGAYEQYF.

This clone has more than one count but fewer than ten. The rearrangement joins TRBV5-8 to TRBJ1-1; D possibly corresponds to TRBD1 (6 bases). V lost 2 bases, J lost 3 bases, and 17 bases lay in between. The CDR3 is 16 residues long. Germline values: CDR1 SGHTS, CDR2 YDEGEE. The DNA for the CDR3 is TGTGCCAGCAGCTTATCGACAGGTGTGGTGTACACTGAAGCTTTCTTT. Translating it yields CASSLSTGVVYTEAFF.

This chain joins TRBV28 and TRBJ1-2; D possibly corresponds to TRBD1 (5 bases). Germline V gene lookup returns CDR1 MDHEN and CDR2 SYDVKM. The CDR3 consists of 13 residues. Trimming removed 8 bases at V and 4 bases at J, with 14 bases between. CDR3 in amino acids: CASRRGGAYGYTF. CDR3 nucleotides: TGTGCCAGCCGTCGGGGGGGAGCCTATGGCTACACCTTC.

This clone was counted between two and nine times. The V gene is TRBV28, the J gene TRBJ1-2, with no clear D. The CDR3 covers 15 residues. Trimming removed 3 bases at V and 4 bases at J, with 15 bases between. Germline V gene sequence: CDR1 MDHEN, CDR2 SYDVKM. CDR3 sequence (DNA): TGTGCCAGCAGTTTCCGCCAGAGACGGGTCTATGGCTACACCTTC. This translates into CASSFRQRRVYGYTF.

This clone was seen a handful of times. V is TRBV27 and J is TRBJ1-1; 8 bases map to TRBD1. CDR1 is MNHEY, CDR2 SMNVEV, per germline (reference sequence). V lost 6 bases to trimming and J lost 1 base; unmatched junction nucleotides: 10. The CDR3 is 16 residues long. CDR3 in amino acids: CASRERRDRKNTEAFF. In nucleotides, the CDR3 is TGTGCCAGCAGAGAACGGAGGGACAGGAAGAACACTGAAGCTTTCTTT.

The gene calls are TRBV11-2 and TRBJ2-3; the match to TRBD2 covers 11 bases. This CDR3 is built from 15 residues. Unmatched junction bases numbered 1, after V lost 3 bases and J lost 2 bases. The germline V gene encodes CDR1 SGHAT and CDR2 FQNNGV. The CDR3 here is CASSFSGGATDTQYF. The CDR3 DNA sequence: TGTGCCAGCAGCTTTAGCGGGGGGGCCACAGATACGCAGTATTTT.

This chain links TRBV4-1 with TRBJ1-2, with D unclear. Germline CDR1 is MGHRA and CDR2 is YSYEKL. V was cut by 3 bases and J by 2 bases, with 16 bases left in between. The CDR3 covers 16 residues. The DNA for the CDR3 is TGCGCCAGCAGCCACACGGAGGCGTCCCCCAACTATGGCTACACCTTC. Translated: CASSHTEASPNYGYTF.